This T cell receptor beta chain comes out of a study of memory CD4+ T cells and cytomegalovirus serostatus. The J segment lost 2 bases and the V segment lost 1 base, leaving 7 bases of the junction unmatched. The CDR3 length is 16 residues. Germline CDR1 is SGDLS and CDR2 is YYNGEE. Profiling relied on immunoSEQ multiplex PCR, and the TCRdb table lists in-frame clones only, not all of them. Of some 54,000 clones listed, about three quarters are singletons. Single viable CD3+CD4+CD8-CD45RO+ cells were sorted as the memory CD4+ T cells. A word on this clone: Its target is not known.

Study-level findings and limits: CD4+ memory repertoires contained about two fifths of the roughly 160 reported CMV TCRbeta sequences.

J is TRBJ1-2 and V is TRBV9; 8 nucleotides align to TRBD1. The sequence derives from an adult in good health and CMV-seropositive. The specimen was memory CD4+ T cells from blood. CDR3 sequence (DNA): TGTGCCAGCAGCGTATACGATCGGACAGGGAACTATGGCTACACCTTC. Translating it yields CASSVYDRTGNYGYTF.